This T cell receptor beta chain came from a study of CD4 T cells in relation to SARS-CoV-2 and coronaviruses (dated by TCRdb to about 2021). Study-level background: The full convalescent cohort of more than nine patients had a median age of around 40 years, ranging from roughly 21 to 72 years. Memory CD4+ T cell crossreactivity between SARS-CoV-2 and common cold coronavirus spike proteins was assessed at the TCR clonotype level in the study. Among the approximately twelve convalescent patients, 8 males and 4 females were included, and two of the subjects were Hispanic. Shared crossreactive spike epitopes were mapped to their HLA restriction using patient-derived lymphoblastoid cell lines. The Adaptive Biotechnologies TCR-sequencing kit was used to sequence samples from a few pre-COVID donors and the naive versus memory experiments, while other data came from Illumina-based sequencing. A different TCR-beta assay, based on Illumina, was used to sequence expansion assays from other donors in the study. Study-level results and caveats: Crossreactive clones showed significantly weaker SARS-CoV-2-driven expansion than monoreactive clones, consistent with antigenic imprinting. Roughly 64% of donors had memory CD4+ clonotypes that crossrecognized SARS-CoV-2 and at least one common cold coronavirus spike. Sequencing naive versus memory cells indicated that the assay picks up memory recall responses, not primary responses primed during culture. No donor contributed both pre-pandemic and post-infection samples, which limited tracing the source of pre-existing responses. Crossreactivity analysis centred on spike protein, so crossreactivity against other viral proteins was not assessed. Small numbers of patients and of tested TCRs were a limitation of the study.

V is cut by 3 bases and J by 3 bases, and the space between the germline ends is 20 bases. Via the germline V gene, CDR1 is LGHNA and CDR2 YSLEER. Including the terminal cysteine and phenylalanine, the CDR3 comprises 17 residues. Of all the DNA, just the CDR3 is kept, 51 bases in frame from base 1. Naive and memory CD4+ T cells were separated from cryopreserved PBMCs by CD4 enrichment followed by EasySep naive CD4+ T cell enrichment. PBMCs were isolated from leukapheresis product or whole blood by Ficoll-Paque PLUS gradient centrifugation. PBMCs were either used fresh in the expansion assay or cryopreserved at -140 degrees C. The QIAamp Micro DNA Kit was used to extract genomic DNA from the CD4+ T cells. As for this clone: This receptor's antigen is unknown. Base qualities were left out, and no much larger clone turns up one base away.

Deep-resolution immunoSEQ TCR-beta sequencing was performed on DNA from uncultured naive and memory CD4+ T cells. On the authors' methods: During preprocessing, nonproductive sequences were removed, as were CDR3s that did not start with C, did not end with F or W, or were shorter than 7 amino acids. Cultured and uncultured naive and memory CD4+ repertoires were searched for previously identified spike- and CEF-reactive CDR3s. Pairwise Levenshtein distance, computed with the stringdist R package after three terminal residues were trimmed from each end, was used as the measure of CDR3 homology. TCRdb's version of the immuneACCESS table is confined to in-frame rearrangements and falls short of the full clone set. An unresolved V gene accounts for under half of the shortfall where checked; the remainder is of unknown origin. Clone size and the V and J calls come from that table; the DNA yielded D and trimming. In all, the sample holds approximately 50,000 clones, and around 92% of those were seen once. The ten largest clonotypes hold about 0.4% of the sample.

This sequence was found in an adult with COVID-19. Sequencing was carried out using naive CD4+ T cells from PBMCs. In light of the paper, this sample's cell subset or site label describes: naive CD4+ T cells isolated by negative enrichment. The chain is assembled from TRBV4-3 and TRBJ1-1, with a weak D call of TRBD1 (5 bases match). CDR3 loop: CASSQDSQGIRDTEAFF. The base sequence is TGCGCCAGCAGCCAGGATTCTCAGGGAATACGGGACACTGAAGCTTTCTTT.